A selection of T cell receptor beta chains follows, all from one sample in a study of post-analysis software for immune sequencing data. TCRdb processed the PCR reads anew with MiXCR; each CDR3 protein has one entry. This table holds 600,000 to 750,000 distinct CDR3 sequences, approximately 59% found once. The sample consisted of blood. These TCRs come from a girl aged 2-10 years with multiple sclerosis. Each CDR3 is given with its conserved first and last residue. The D gene is left open where the match is weak. The size of a clone is reported for some rows only, either as once, few or many, or as a class for expanded clones.

j_call | d_call | v_call | clone_size | cdr3_nt | cdr3_aa
TRBJ2-1 | - | TRBV5-1 | - | TGCGCCAGCAGCTTCAACAGGGACAATGAGCAGTTCTTC | CASSFNRDNEQFF
TRBJ2-5 | - | TRBV7-9 | - | TGTGCCAGCAGCTTAGCCCTCAGACCCGGCCAAGAGACCCAGTACTTC | CASSLALRPGQETQYF
TRBJ2-1 | - | TRBV10-3 | once | TGTGCCAGCACGGACGGGAGCTCCTACAATGAGCAGTTCTTC | CASTDGSSYNEQFF
TRBJ2-1 | - | TRBV12-3/TRBV12-4 | - | TGTGCCAGCAGTTTCAACAGGGTTGGGGATGAGCAGTTCTTC | CASSFNRVGDEQFF
TRBJ1-2 | - | TRBV20-1 | few | TGCAGTGCTAGACGGGGGGAGGGCTACACCTTC | CSARRGEGYTF
TRBJ2-3 | - | TRBV24-1 | - | TGTGCCACCAGGGATGACAGAAGCACAGATACGCAGTATTTT | CATRDDRSTDTQYF
TRBJ1-2 | - | TRBV7-8 | - | TGTGCCAGCAGCTTGGCCGGGACGGCCTATGGCTACACCTTC | CASSLAGTAYGYTF
TRBJ1-2 | - | TRBV20-1 | few | TGCAGTGCTAGAGATCCAGAGGTCGTGAATGGCTACACCTTC | CSARDPEVVNGYTF
TRBJ2-3 | - | TRBV20-1 | - | TGCAGTGCTAGAGACCCACTAGAAGGAGTGGCGGGTACGCAGTATTTT | CSARDPLEGVAGTQYF
TRBJ2-7 | TRBD2 | TRBV7-3 | - | TGTGCCAGCAGCACAAACCCGGGAGGGCGCGACGAGCAGTACTTC | CASSTNPGGRDEQYF
TRBJ2-3 | - | TRBV6-2/TRBV6-3 | once | TGTGCCAGCAGTTACTCGATTATGGCAGGGTCGGATACAGATACGCAGTATTTT | CASSYSIMAGSDTDTQYF
TRBJ2-3 | TRBD2 | TRBV6-2/TRBV6-3 | - | TGTGCCAGCGAACCGGCGAGCGGGGGGGCAGGGTTCGGCACAGATACGCAGTATTTT | CASEPASGGAGFGTDTQYF
TRBJ2-1 | - | TRBV4-1 | few | TGCGCCAGCAGCCAAGATCTTTCTAGTCTAAGCAATGAGCAGTTCTTC | CASSQDLSSLSNEQFF
TRBJ2-7 | - | TRBV5-1 | - | TGCGCCAGCAGCTTGGAGAGGGTAGGCGAGCAGTACTTC | CASSLERVGEQYF
TRBJ1-5 | TRBD1 | TRBV6-5 | - | TGTGCCAGCAGACCCAGGACAGGGCATCAGCCCCAGCATTTT | CASRPRTGHQPQHF
TRBJ2-1 | TRBD1 | TRBV7-2 | once | TGTGCCAGCAGCTTAGCTCTGACAGGGGGCGATGAGCAGTTCTTC | CASSLALTGGDEQFF
TRBJ1-5 | TRBD1 | TRBV20-1 | - | TGCAGTGCTAGAGCCCGACAGGGTTTAAGCAATCAGCCCCAGCATTTT | CSARARQGLSNQPQHF
TRBJ2-1 | TRBD2 | TRBV20-1 | - | TGCAGTGCTAGTGCGAGCGGGAGCTCCTACAATGAGCAGTTCTTC | CSASASGSSYNEQFF
TRBJ2-7 | - | TRBV6-1 | - | TGTGCCAGCTCCCAAAGGCTATCCTACGAGCAGTACTTC | CASSQRLSYEQYF
TRBJ2-7 | - | TRBV20-1 | few | TGCAGTGCTAGAGATGTTGGGCGAACCTACGAGCAGTACTTC | CSARDVGRTYEQYF
TRBJ2-2 | TRBD2 | TRBV29-1 | - | TGCAGCGTGCTAGCGGGGGGGCCGAACACCGGGGAGCTGTTTTTT | CSVLAGGPNTGELFF
TRBJ2-3 | TRBD1 | TRBV2 | - | TGTGCCAGCAGTGAACCCAGGGGGAGCACAGATACGCAGTATTTT | CASSEPRGSTDTQYF
TRBJ2-1 | - | TRBV2 | once | TGCCTCACGAGGCTGAGCTCCTACAATGAGCAGTTCTTC | CLTRLSSYNEQFF
TRBJ1-1 | - | TRBV5-5 | - | TGTGCCAGCAGCTTGGGAGGGCAGGGAACCATGAACACTGAAGCTTTCTTT | CASSLGGQGTMNTEAFF
TRBJ2-7 | TRBD2 | TRBV5-5 | - | TGTGCCAGCAGCTCCCTACGGTGGGGGACTAGCGGGAGACACGAGCAGTACTTC | CASSSLRWGTSGRHEQYF
TRBJ2-7 | TRBD1 | TRBV30 | - | TGTGCCTGGAGCGTGGGACAGGTCGAGCAGTACTTC | CAWSVGQVEQYF
TRBJ2-1 | TRBD2 | TRBV6-5 | few | TGTGCCAGCAGTTACCAGGCGGGAGGTTCGGGTGAGCAGTTCTTC | CASSYQAGGSGEQFF
TRBJ2-3 | TRBD2 | TRBV5-1 | few | TGCGCCAGCAGCGGAACTAGCGGGAGCGAAACGCAGTATTTT | CASSGTSGSETQYF
TRBJ2-1 | - | TRBV28 | - | TGTGCCAGCAGTTACCGGACAGCTGCAAATGAGCAGTTCTTC | CASSYRTAANEQFF
TRBJ1-5 | - | TRBV5-5 | once | TGTGCCAGCAGCTCTACGACCGGGGAAAATCAGCCCCAGCATTTT | CASSSTTGENQPQHF
TRBJ1-4 | - | TRBV4-2 | - | TGTGCCAGCAGCCAAGGGGTAGGGCCCGGGGGGGATGAAAAACTGTTTTTT | CASSQGVGPGGDEKLFF
TRBJ2-3 | TRBD2 | TRBV12-3/TRBV12-4 | - | TGTGCCAGCAGCCCTACTAGCGGGACAAGAGATACGCAGTATTTT | CASSPTSGTRDTQYF
TRBJ1-5 | - | TRBV11-2 | - | TGTGCCAGCAGCTTTTCCACAGATCAGCCCCAGCATTTT | CASSFSTDQPQHF
TRBJ2-3 | TRBD1 | TRBV7-2 | - | TGTGCCAGCAGCGTCGGGACAGGGGGAATGGGAACAGATACGCAGTATTTT | CASSVGTGGMGTDTQYF
TRBJ2-6 | - | TRBV7-9 | few | TGTGCCAGCAGCTTAGGGACAATCTCTGGGGCCAACGTCCTGACTTTC | CASSLGTISGANVLTF